Each of the 29 T cell receptor beta chains below was sequenced from the same sample in a study of Ad26.COV2.S vaccination and SARS-CoV-2 variants. Described treatment: roughly 20 received Ad26.COV2.S at low or high dose, single or two shots; 5 received placebo; per-sample allocation not given. It was on day 63 after the first vaccine or placebo injection that samples were taken. Sequencing used immunoSEQ multiplex PCR; TCRdb keeps in-frame clones, though not all of them. The profile shows 350,000 to 500,000 clones, about nine tenths of them singletons. The sequencing used peripheral blood, collected in a trial of Ad26.COV2.S vaccine versus placebo. These receptors originate from a person between 18 and 65 years old who received the Ad26.COV2.S COVID-19 vaccine or a placebo.

This chain uses TRBV6-2 or TRBV6-3 with TRBJ2-7, with a weak D call TRBD2 (6 bases). The CDR3 is made up of 15 amino acids. Trimming took off 2 bases at V and 1 base at J, with 12 bases between the two ends. Germline values: CDR1 MNHEY, CDR2 SVGEGT. CDR3: CASSYQAGPSYEQYF. The CDR3 DNA reads as TGTGCCAGCAGTTACCAAGCGGGCCCTTCCTACGAGCAGTACTTC.

The chain joins TRBV18 to TRBJ2-7, with 12 bases aligning to TRBD1. Trimming removed 2 bases from V and 5 bases from J; junction bases left unmatched: 10. The germline gives CDR1 KGHSH, CDR2 LQKENI. The CDR3 is made up of 17 amino acids. DNA of the CDR3: TGTGCCAGCTCACCAAAAAATCCGGGACAGGGGGCGGACGAGCAGTACTTC. It encodes CASSPKNPGQGADEQYF.

The chain recombines TRBV14 with TRBJ2-3, with a possible D match to TRBD1 (5 bases). V lost 0 bases and J lost 6, with 10 bases in between. This CDR3 contains 14 residues. Germline CDR1 is SGHDN and CDR2 is FVKESK. The CDR3 nucleotides are TGTGCCAGCAGCCAAGATCAGTCAGGGGATACGCAGTATTTT. Its translation: CASSQDQSGDTQYF.

The chain recombines TRBV30 with TRBJ2-1; possible D gene TRBD2, 5 bases. V was clipped by 1 base and J by 0 bases, with 10 bases between them. The CDR3 spans 15 residues. Per the germline V gene, CDR1 is GTSNPN and CDR2 is SVGIG (reference sequence). Here the CDR3 DNA reads TGTGCCTGGAGTGCTCGGGGAAGCTCCTACAATGAGCAGTTCTTC. Translated: CAWSARGSSYNEQFF.

This clone was observed a single time. The chain couples TRBV15 to TRBJ2-5; 8 bases match TRBD1. The CDR3 consists of 15 residues. Per the germline V gene, CDR1 is LNHNV and CDR2 is YYDKDF (reference sequence). V trimming: 0 bases; J trimming: 7 bases; junction bases outside the gene matches: 7. This chain's CDR3 is CATSRDSRGHGTQYF. DNA for the CDR3: TGTGCCACCAGCAGAGATTCCAGGGGGCACGGGACCCAGTACTTC.

This clone showed up just once. The V and J genes are TRBV29-1 and TRBJ2-6; D ambiguous. Trimming pared 5 bases from V and 0 bases from J, leaving 8 bases between. There are 14 residues in the CDR3. Germline V lookup: CDR1 SQVTM, CDR2 ANQGSEA. This chain's CDR3 is CSVSDPSGANVLTF. Here the CDR3 DNA reads TGCAGCGTTTCGGATCCCTCTGGGGCCAACGTCCTGACTTTC.

The V call is TRBV29-1, the J call TRBJ2-7; D may be TRBD1 (6 bases). V was clipped by 4 bases and J by 0 bases, with 10 bases between them. Germline V gene sequence: CDR1 SQVTM, CDR2 ANQGSEA. CDR3 length: 13 residues. The CDR3 is CSVVGQSSYEQYF. In nucleotides, the CDR3 is TGCAGCGTTGTAGGACAGAGCTCCTACGAGCAGTACTTC.

V usage is TRBV7-9 and J usage is TRBJ2-7; 10 bases match TRBD1. The CDR3 runs 15 residues. V dropped 1 base and J dropped 10; count of bases not matched to a gene: 10. Germline loops: CDR1 SEHNR, CDR2 FQNEAQ (reference sequence). The CDR3 here is CASSLGVGTGDEQYF. The CDR3 DNA follows: TGTGCCAGCAGCTTAGGAGTCGGGACAGGGGATGAACAGTACTTC.

The rearrangement uses TRBV6-2 or TRBV6-3 and TRBJ2-3; D may be TRBD2 (6 bases). CDR1 is MNHEY, CDR2 SVGEGT, per germline. CDR3 size: 14 residues. V shed 6 bases and J shed 5 bases, with 15 bases lying between them. DNA for the CDR3: TGTGCCAGCAGCGGGACTTCTTTGGGAGATACGCAGTATTTT. It translates to CASSGTSLGDTQYF.

The chain carries TRBV2 and TRBJ2-7; D might be TRBD1 (6 bases). CDR1 is SNHLY and CDR2 is FYNNEI in the germline V gene. The CDR3 is 14 amino acids. Trimming cost V 6 bases and J 2 bases, with 14 bases left between them. The CDR3 region has the DNA TGTGCCAGCAGCCTCCCAGGGGAAGCCTACGAGCAGTACTTC. Translating it yields CASSLPGEAYEQYF.

The chain carries TRBV28 and TRBJ1-5; TRBD1 matches 10 bases. CDR3 length equals 14 residues. V gave up 6 bases and J gave up 3 bases; unmatched junction bases: 2. In germline, CDR1 is MDHEN, CDR2 SYDVKM. CDR3 in amino acids: CASRTGGINQPQHF. The DNA of the CDR3 is TGTGCCAGCAGGACAGGGGGCATCAATCAGCCCCAGCATTTT.

As concerns this clone: An end of the junction differs from the germline gene, which may be a read error. CDR3 amino acids: CASGYRGLNGNTIYF. The DNA for the CDR3 is TGTGCCAGCGGTTACAGGGGGCTTAATGGAAACACCATATATTTT. This sequence joins TRBV6-5 and TRBJ1-3, with 9 nucleotides matching TRBD1. Per germline, CDR1 MNHEY and CDR2 SVGAGI. The CDR3 totals 15 residues.

This chain joins TRBV21-1 and TRBJ2-7; the table's D call of TRBD2 was not tested on the DNA. TRBV21-1 is a documented pseudogene. CDR3 size: 12 residues. For the CDR3, the DNA is TGTGCCAGCAGCAAACGGGCCTACGAGCAGTACTTC. Translation gives CASSKRAYEQYF.

V gene TRBV5-1 combines with J gene TRBJ2-1, with D perhaps matching TRBD2 (6 bases). The CDR3 is 12 amino acids. V was clipped by 3 bases and J by 10 bases, with 11 bases between them. Germline CDR1 SGHRS, CDR2 YFSETQ. The CDR3 reads CASSSLGGEQFF. The CDR3 region has the DNA TGCGCCAGCAGCTCCCTAGGAGGGGAGCAGTTCTTC.

The rearrangement uses TRBV2 and TRBJ2-2; maybe TRBD2 (5 bases). The CDR3 contains 14 residues. Trimming took 5 bases from V and 5 from J, leaving 12 bases between them. The germline V gene has CDR1 SNHLY and CDR2 FYNNEI. CDR3 residues: CASSREGETGELFF. CDR3 nucleotides: TGTGCCAGCAGTCGAGAGGGTGAGACCGGGGAGCTGTTTTTT.

The chain combines TRBV21-1 with TRBJ2-1; the D segment call TRBD2 is taken from the table without a DNA check. TRBV21-1 is recorded as a pseudogene. The CDR3 runs 18 residues. CDR3 in amino acids: CASSKVIIGGGPRNEQFF. The DNA of the CDR3 is TGTGCCAGCAGCAAAGTGATTATCGGGGGAGGGCCTCGGAATGAGCAGTTCTTC.

This chain uses TRBV5-1 with TRBJ2-5; 9 nucleotides line up with TRBD2. The J segment lost 5 bases and the V segment lost 3 bases, leaving 8 bases of the junction unmatched. CDR1 SGHRS and CDR2 YFSETQ come from the germline V gene. The CDR3 has 15 amino acids. CDR3 protein: CASSSWREGRETQYF. The CDR3 DNA is TGCGCCAGCAGCTCTTGGCGGGAGGGCCGGGAGACCCAGTACTTC.

The V and J genes are TRBV10-3 and TRBJ1-1; D possibly corresponds to TRBD1 (6 bases). The length of the CDR3 is 15 residues. Looked up from germline, CDR1 is ENHRY and CDR2 is SYGVKD. The V gene lost 0 bases and the J gene lost 4 bases, with 12 bases spanning the gap. The CDR3 DNA sequence: TGTGCCATCAGTGAGTCGATCGGGGGGCCCACTGAAGCTTTCTTT. Translated, it gives CAISESIGGPTEAFF.

Ten or more counts support this clone. V and J are TRBV6-5 and TRBJ1-5; 9 nucleotides line up with TRBD1. Germline V gene data show CDR1 as MNHEY and CDR2 as SVGAGI. J gave up 1 base and V 4 bases, and 5 bases lay outside the gene matches. This CDR3 has 16 residues. The CDR3 DNA follows: TGTGCCAGCAGTTTCCCGGACAGGGGAAGCAATCAGCCCCAGCATTTT. Amino acid sequence: CASSFPDRGSNQPQHF.

V is TRBV7-8 and J is TRBJ1-5; D unclear. The germline V gene encodes CDR1 SGHVS and CDR2 FQNEAQ. The CDR3 length is 12 residues. Trimming cost V 5 bases and J 3 bases, with 5 bases left between them. CDR3 nucleotide sequence: TGTGCCAGCAGCCCAACCAATCAGCCCCAGCATTTT. This codes for CASSPTNQPQHF. Combining the CDR3 with reference TRBV7-8 and TRBJ1-5 gives the whole variable domain GAGVSQSPRYKVAKRGQDVALRCDPISGHVSLFWYQQALGQGPEFLTYFQNEAQLDKSGLPSDRFFAERPEGSVSTLKIQRTQQEDSAVYLCASSPTNQPQHFGDGTRLSIL.

The chain uses TRBV10-2 and TRBJ2-7; D may be TRBD2 (6 bases). Per germline, CDR1 WSHSY and CDR2 SAAADI. The CDR3 covers 13 residues. V was cut by 7 bases and J by 5 bases, with 15 bases left in between. In nucleotides, the CDR3 is TGCGCCAGCAACCCGGGACTTCCCCACGAGCAGTACTTC. This gives the protein CASNPGLPHEQYF.

The chain joins TRBV6-5 to TRBJ2-3; no clear D. CDR3 size: 13 residues. Germline V lookup: CDR1 MNHEY, CDR2 SVGAGI. Trimming left V 7 bases short and J 0 bases short, with 8 bases between. The CDR3 here is CASKKQSTDTQYF. The CDR3 DNA follows: TGTGCCAGCAAGAAGCAAAGCACAGATACGCAGTATTTT.

J is TRBJ1-3 and V is TRBV4-3, with no clear D. CDR3 length: 16 residues. V dropped 0 bases and J dropped 0 bases, with 9 bases sitting between them. The germline gives CDR1 LGHNA, CDR2 YSLEER. The CDR3 reads CASSQDGRTSGNTIYF. CDR3 sequence (DNA): TGCGCCAGCAGCCAAGATGGCAGGACCTCTGGAAACACCATATATTTT.

V usage is TRBV28 and J usage is TRBJ1-6, with D perhaps TRBD1 (5 bases). Trimming stripped 10 bases from V and 2 bases from J, with 9 bases between. The length of the CDR3 is 13 residues. In germline, CDR1 is MDHEN, CDR2 SYDVKM. CDR3 sequence (DNA): TGTGCCACCCAGGGAACCTATAATTCACCCCTCCACTTT. Its translation: CATQGTYNSPLHF.

This sequence joins TRBV14 and TRBJ1-1; D possibly corresponds to TRBD1 (5 bases). The CDR3 is made up of 16 amino acids. Between the trimmed V and J ends, which lost 2 bases and 0 bases, there was a span of 13 bases. Germline loops: CDR1 SGHDN, CDR2 FVKESK. CDR3: CASSQFSQGMNTEAFF. The CDR3 bases are TGTGCCAGCAGCCAATTTAGCCAGGGTATGAACACTGAAGCTTTCTTT.

The chain combines TRBV19 with TRBJ1-3; 10 bases map to TRBD1. The trim removed 5 bases at V and 3 bases at J, leaving 4 bases unmatched. Germline V CDR1 and CDR2: LNHDA, SQIVND (reference sequence). The CDR3 length is 15 residues. The CDR3 loop reads CASSPDRGRGNTIYF. The DNA for the CDR3 is TGTGCCAGTAGTCCAGACAGGGGGCGTGGAAACACCATATATTTT.

In this sample, this clone turned up once. CDR3 amino acids: CASSLTGDTEAFF. The CDR3 DNA follows: TGTGCCAGCAGTTTGACAGGGGACACTGAAGCTTTCTTT. The chain employs TRBV6-5 and TRBJ1-1, with TRBD1 matching 8 bases. This CDR3 contains 13 residues. Germline V gene data show CDR1 as MNHEY and CDR2 as SVGAGI. V trimming: 4 bases; J trimming: 3 bases; junction bases outside the gene matches: 1.

This chain uses TRBV2 with TRBJ2-1; D ambiguous. Germline loops: CDR1 SNHLY, CDR2 FYNNEI. The V gene lost 6 bases and the J gene lost 0 bases, with 15 bases spanning the gap. This CDR3 spans 16 amino acids. The CDR3 bases are TGTGCCAGCAGGGAGACCCCCTCGGGCTCCTACAATGAGCAGTTCTTC. Translated, it gives CASRETPSGSYNEQFF.

This chain joins TRBV11-3 and TRBJ2-2; D is ambiguous. Germline-derived CDR1 and CDR2 are SGHNT and YENEEA. The V end lost 4 bases, the J end lost 5 bases, and 5 bases lay between the germline ends. CDR3 length equals 12 residues. CDR3 nucleotides: TGTGCCAGCAGCTCTCTAACCGGGGAGCTGTTTTTT. Translating gives CASSSLTGELFF. The full variable domain, with the rest looked up from reference TRBV11-3 and TRBJ2-2, is EAGVVQSPRYKIIEKKQPVAFWCNPISGHNTLYWYLQNLGQGPELLIRYENEEAVDDSQLPKDRFSAERLKGVDSTLKIQPAELGDSAVYLCASSSLTGELFFGEGSRLTVL.